The 26 T cell receptor beta chains below were found in one sample sequenced in a study of T-cell memory formation after mild COVID-19. MiXCR, run by TCRdb on the 5' RACE reads, gives a single entry per CDR3 protein. The sample contains nearly 350,000 distinct CDR3 sequences, approximately 13% of which appear only once. The specimen was PBMCs or a T cell subset sorted from them (not recorded which). These receptors were collected from a young man who had mild COVID-19 (a few samples of this study predate the infection). Cell type and time point are not known.

The chain has TRBV6-5 and TRBJ2-3; 10 bases map to TRBD2. The CDR3 sequence is 15 residues long. Looked up from germline, CDR1 is MNHEY and CDR2 is SVGAGI. Trimming cost V 4 bases and J 3 bases; bases outside gene matches: 4. This chain's CDR3 is CASSFTSGETDTQYF. CDR3 nucleotide sequence: TGTGCCAGCAGTTTCACTAGCGGGGAAACAGATACGCAGTATTTT.

This clonotype showed up just a few times. This chain joins TRBV20-1 and TRBJ2-5; D remains ambiguous. Germline V gene lookup returns CDR1 DFQATT and CDR2 SNEGSKA (reference sequence). V was trimmed by 0 bases and J by 4 bases, leaving 15 bases between them. The CDR3 is 15 amino acids. The CDR3: CSARDRRKGAETQYF. The CDR3 bases are TGCAGTGCTAGAGATCGTAGAAAGGGTGCAGAGACCCAGTACTTC.

Ten or more counts support this clonotype. The rearrangement joins TRBV6-2 or TRBV6-3 to TRBJ1-5; tentatively, D is TRBD1 (5 bases). Trimming left V 4 bases short and J 7 bases short, with 11 bases between. CDR3 length: 13 amino acids. Germline values: CDR1 MNHEY, CDR2 SVGEGT. This CDR3 reads CASSWEGSQPQHF. The CDR3 region has the DNA TGTGCCAGCAGTTGGGAGGGGAGCCAGCCCCAGCATTTT.

The genes are TRBV3-2 and TRBJ2-5; TRBD1 is the table's D call, not checked against the DNA. TRBV3-2 represents a pseudogene. This CDR3 has 14 amino acids. Here the CDR3 reads CASSLHVPGETQYF. The CDR3 coding sequence is TGTGCCAGCAGCCTTCATGTCCCGGGGGAGACCCAGTACTTC.

V usage is TRBV9 and J usage is TRBJ2-5, with D perhaps matching TRBD2 (6 bases). Trimming stripped 3 bases from V and 1 base from J, with 13 bases between. CDR3 size: 15 residues. Germline CDR1 and CDR2: SGDLS and YYNGEE. The chain's CDR3 is CASSAGGTLQETQYF. The CDR3 nucleotides read TGTGCCAGCAGCGCTGGAGGGACCCTCCAAGAGACCCAGTACTTC.

This clonotype was seen only a few times. The V and J genes are TRBV20-1 and TRBJ1-3; a weak D match, TRBD1 (6 bases). CDR1 and CDR2 from the germline V gene are DFQATT and SNEGSKA (reference sequence). Trimming pared 6 bases from V and 0 bases from J, leaving 15 bases between. There are 15 residues in the CDR3. The CDR3 reads CSANDPGASGNTIYF. The CDR3 DNA reads as TGCAGTGCCAACGATCCAGGGGCCTCTGGAAACACCATATATTTT.

This clonotype was seen a handful of times. The chain carries TRBV23-1 and TRBJ2-7; perhaps TRBD1 as D (6 bases). TRBV23-1 is flagged as an ORF with uncertain function. Trimming removed 0 bases at V and 3 bases at J, with 30 bases between. The CDR3 is made up of 21 amino acids. CDR3 sequence: CASSQSSGGNRDYNLHYEQYF. For the CDR3, the DNA is TGCGCCAGCAGTCAATCCTCTGGGGGAAACAGGGATTATAACCTCCACTACGAGCAGTACTTC.

This clonotype was counted many times. This chain connects TRBV4-1 to TRBJ2-7; 9 bases match TRBD1. Trimming removed 0 bases from V and 5 bases from J; junction bases left unmatched: 11. CDR1 MGHRA and CDR2 YSYEKL come from the germline V gene. This CDR3 contains 17 residues. This CDR3 is CASSQDRLGTGKHEQYF. In DNA form, the CDR3 reads TGCGCCAGCAGCCAAGACCGGCTGGGGACAGGGAAGCACGAGCAGTACTTC.

The chain couples TRBV18 to TRBJ2-7, with 7 bases aligning to TRBD2. J lost 5 bases, V lost 5 bases, and 3 bases had no gene match. The length of the CDR3 is 12 residues. CDR1 is KGHSH and CDR2 is LQKENI in the germline V gene. The CDR3 DNA reads TGTGCCAGCTCAAACAGCGGGAACGAGCAGTACGTC. Protein: CASSNSGNEQYV.

This sequence joins TRBV15 and TRBJ1-1, with D possibly matching TRBD1 (6 bases). The V gene lost 5 bases and the J gene lost 4 bases, with 17 bases spanning the gap. The length of the CDR3 is 15 residues. Germline CDR1 and CDR2: LNHNV and YYDKDF (reference sequence). CDR3 DNA: TGTGCCACCAGCCCCCGAAGGGGGGGTACCACTGAAGCTTTCTTT. Protein product: CATSPRRGGTTEAFF.

Ten or more counts support this clonotype. The chain uses TRBV21-1 and TRBJ1-3. TRBV21-1 is a known pseudogene. This CDR3 is 15 amino acids long. The CDR3 protein is CASSKWPEFENTIYF. The CDR3 bases are TGTGCCAGCAGCAAATGGCCGGAGTTTGAAAACACCATATATTTT.

This clonotype was counted a few times. CDR3 DNA sequence: TGCAGTGCTAGTAGTGACAGAGATAATTCACCCCTCCACTTT. Encoded protein: CSASSDRDNSPLHF. The chain couples TRBV20-1 to TRBJ1-6; D may be TRBD1 (5 bases). The CDR3 has 14 residues. Germline V gene lookup returns CDR1 DFQATT and CDR2 SNEGSKA (reference sequence). Between the trimmed V and J ends, which lost 3 bases and 5 bases, there was a span of 11 bases.

V usage is TRBV29-1 and J usage is TRBJ1-2; D is uncertain. V was cut by 3 bases and J by 6 bases, with 8 bases left in between. This CDR3 is 11 amino acids long. The germline V gene has CDR1 SQVTM and CDR2 ANQGSEA. CDR3 sequence (DNA): TGCAGCGTTGAGATAAGGGATGGCTACACCTTC. Translated, it gives CSVEIRDGYTF.

This sequence joins TRBV19 and TRBJ1-2; no firm D call. Per the germline V gene, CDR1 is LNHDA and CDR2 is SQIVND (reference sequence). V was cut by 5 bases and J by 1 base, with 11 bases left in between. The length of the CDR3 is 14 residues. CDR3 in amino acids: CASSSYGYNYGYTF. DNA of the CDR3: TGTGCCAGTAGTTCGTATGGCTATAACTATGGCTACACCTTC.

This clonotype has only a few counts. The gene calls are TRBV5-1 and TRBJ1-2; 12 positions match TRBD1. Per the germline V gene, CDR1 is SGHRS and CDR2 is YFSETQ. CDR3 length: 16 amino acids. V lost 4 bases, J lost 3 bases, and 7 bases stayed unmatched. CDR3 sequence: CASSATGTGGHYGYTF. CDR3 nucleotides: TGCGCCAGCAGCGCAACCGGGACAGGGGGCCACTATGGCTACACCTTC.

V is TRBV3-1 and J is TRBJ1-2, with D hard to call. CDR3 length: 15 residues. V was clipped by 2 bases and J by 4 bases, with 14 bases between them. Germline assignment: CDR1 LGHDT and CDR2 YNNKEL (reference sequence). DNA of the CDR3: TGTGCCAGCAGCCAAAATCCACTCTTCGGCTATGGCTACACCTTC. Protein: CASSQNPLFGYGYTF.

V gene TRBV29-1 combines with J gene TRBJ1-3; D gene ambiguous. Germline V gene sequence: CDR1 SQVTM, CDR2 ANQGSEA. The CDR3 has 12 residues. V lost 5 bases and J lost 4, with 9 bases in between. The CDR3 spells CSVITLGNTIYF. CDR3 bases: TGCAGCGTTATAACGCTCGGAAACACCATATATTTT.

A remark on this clonotype: One junction end disagrees with the germline gene, perhaps due to a read error. The chain links TRBV4-1 to TRBJ1-4; D call uncertain. This CDR3 spans 12 amino acids. Per germline, CDR1 MGHRA and CDR2 YSYEKL. CDR3 in DNA: TGTGCCAGCAGCCAAGGAGGTGAAAAACTGTTTTTT. Protein: CASSQGGEKLFF.

This sequence joins TRBV7-9 and TRBJ1-2; the match to TRBD1 covers 9 bases. CDR1 and CDR2 (germline): SEHNR, FQNEAQ (reference sequence). CDR3 length: 15 residues. V gave up 0 bases and J gave up 6 bases; unmatched junction bases: 5. This CDR3 reads CASSLAPTGGNGYTF. CDR3 DNA sequence: TGTGCCAGCAGCTTAGCCCCAACAGGGGGCAATGGCTACACCTTC.

V gene TRBV5-1 combines with J gene TRBJ2-1; TRBD2 matches at 7 bases. The V segment lost 4 bases and the J segment 2 bases; nucleotides outside the gene matches: 9. Germline-derived CDR1 and CDR2 are SGHRS and YFSETQ. This CDR3 is built from 16 residues. In DNA, the CDR3 is TGCGCCAGCAGCCGAGGGAGGGTGAGCACCTACAATGAGCAGTTCTTC. The encoded protein is CASSRGRVSTYNEQFF.

This chain uses TRBV6-5 with TRBJ1-4, with D maybe TRBD1 (5 bases). The V gene lost 0 bases and the J gene lost 7 bases, with 9 bases spanning the gap. Germline assignment: CDR1 MNHEY and CDR2 SVGAGI. This CDR3 is built from 14 residues. The CDR3 bases are TGTGCCAGCAGTTACTCCCAGGGACGTGAAAAACTGTTTTTT. Amino acids: CASSYSQGREKLFF.

This clonotype was seen ten or more times. The chain joins TRBV7-8 to TRBJ2-7; D is undetermined. Germline assignment: CDR1 SGHVS and CDR2 FQNEAQ. There are 13 residues in the CDR3. Trimming pared 2 bases from V and 4 bases from J, leaving 9 bases between. In DNA, the CDR3 is TGTGCCAGCAGCTTAATCCCCCGATACGAGCAGTACGTC. The encoded protein is CASSLIPRYEQYV.

This clonotype was seen only a few times. CDR3: CASSRSIVTEQFF. As DNA, the CDR3 is TGTGCCAGCAGCCGTAGCATAGTGACCGAGCAGTTCTTC. The chain carries TRBV7-2 and TRBJ2-1; D is undetermined. The CDR3 spans 13 residues. V dropped 5 bases and J dropped 10 bases, with 15 bases sitting between them. The V gene's germline CDR1 is SGHTA and CDR2 FQGNSA.

This chain joins TRBV11-2 and TRBJ1-3; no definite D call. The length of the CDR3 is 17 residues. Germline V gene sequence: CDR1 SGHAT, CDR2 FQNNGV. The V end was cut by 5 bases, the J end by 0 bases, with 17 bases between. DNA for the CDR3: TGTGCCAGCAGCCCCGATACTTCTATTTACTCTGGAAACACCATATATTTT. It translates to CASSPDTSIYSGNTIYF.

The chain recombines TRBV12-3 or TRBV12-4 with TRBJ2-5; TRBD2 aligns across 7 bases. The V segment lost 6 bases and the J segment 1 base; nucleotides outside the gene matches: 5. The CDR3 extends over 14 amino acids. The CDR3 loop reads CASSHGTIQETQYF. The DNA of the CDR3 is TGTGCCAGCAGCCACGGGACTATCCAAGAGACCCAGTACTTC.

This clonotype has more than one count but fewer than ten. V gene TRBV12-3 or TRBV12-4 combines with J gene TRBJ2-1; no clear D. This CDR3 has 15 amino acids. Trimming removed 1 base at V and 5 bases at J, with 12 bases between. The CDR3, as DNA: TGTGCCAGCAGTTTAGAGCGAGCCTCGGACAATGAGCAGTTCTTC. Amino acid sequence: CASSLERASDNEQFF.